This T cell receptor beta chain was sequenced in a study of Ad26.COV2.S vaccination and SARS-CoV-2 variants. Study-wide context: Intramuscular Ad26.COV2.S at 5x10^10 or 1x10^11 viral particles. Study outcomes and limitations: Vaccinees showed greater spike-specific TCR breadth than placebo recipients. Substantial breadth was reportedly displayed by spike-specific CD8+ and CD4+ T cell responses after vaccination.

Profiling relied on immunoSEQ multiplex PCR, and the TCRdb table lists in-frame clones only, not all of them. The sample holds a few hundred thousand clones, 70% to 90% seen once. CDR1 LGHNA and CDR2 YNFKEQ come from the germline V gene. The CDR3 length is 18 residues. Trimming at V came to 0 bases and at J to 6 bases, leaving 10 bases not matched to a gene. Remarks on this clone: Its specificity is not known.

Regarding treatment: about 20 received Ad26.COV2.S at low or high dose, single or two shots; 5 received placebo; per-sample allocation not given. Samples analyzed were those drawn on day 63 after the first vaccine or placebo injection. Source: peripheral blood, taken in a trial of Ad26.COV2.S vaccine versus placebo. The chain couples TRBV4-2 to TRBJ2-1; 11 nucleotides line up with TRBD2. This receptor was identified in a person aged 18-65 years who received the Ad26.COV2.S COVID-19 vaccine or a placebo. The CDR3 sequence is CASSQDRFGTSGRNEQFF. The DNA of the CDR3 is TGTGCCAGCAGCCAAGATAGGTTTGGGACTAGCGGACGCAATGAGCAGTTCTTC.